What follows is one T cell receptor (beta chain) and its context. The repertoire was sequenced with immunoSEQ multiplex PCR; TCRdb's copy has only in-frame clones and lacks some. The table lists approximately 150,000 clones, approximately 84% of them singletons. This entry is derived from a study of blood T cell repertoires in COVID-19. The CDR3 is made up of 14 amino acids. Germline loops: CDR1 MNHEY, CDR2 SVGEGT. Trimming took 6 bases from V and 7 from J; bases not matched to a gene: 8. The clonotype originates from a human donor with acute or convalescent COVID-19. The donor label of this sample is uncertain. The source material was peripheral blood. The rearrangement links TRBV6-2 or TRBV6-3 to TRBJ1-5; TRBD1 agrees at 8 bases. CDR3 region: CASSPQGDGQPQHF. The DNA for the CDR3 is TGTGCCAGCAGCCCACAGGGGGATGGCCAGCCCCAGCATTTT.